Listed here are 13 T cell receptor beta chains from one sample, sequenced in a study of Tregs in tolerant kidney transplant recipients. Their antigen targets remain unknown. Assay used: immunoSEQ multiplex PCR; TCRdb lists only in-frame clones, some missing. Of around 16,000 clones listed, around 60% were seen once; the top ten hold 3.2%. The specimen sequenced was Tregs from blood cultured with allogeneic cells. Receptor source: a human donor in good health.

The chain is built from TRBV18 and TRBJ2-3; D assignment may be TRBD1 or TRBD2 (6 bases each). Germline CDR1 and CDR2: KGHSH and LQKENI. Trimming took off 0 bases at V and 9 bases at J, with 10 bases between the two ends. The CDR3 spans 13 residues. The CDR3 region is CASSPPGGGTQYF. The CDR3 coding sequence is TGTGCCAGCTCACCACCAGGGGGAGGCACGCAGTATTTT.

This clone has just a few counts. The chain couples TRBV5-4 to TRBJ2-1; TRBD1 is a possible D gene (5 bases). Trimming left V 0 bases short and J 9 bases short, with 19 bases between. This CDR3 spans 16 amino acids. The germline V gene has CDR1 SGHNT and CDR2 YYREEE (reference sequence). CDR3 loop: CASSLEVSRQGSEQFF. The CDR3 DNA follows: TGTGCCAGCAGCTTGGAAGTTTCGCGGCAGGGAAGTGAGCAGTTCTTC.

The chain employs TRBV5-1 and TRBJ1-2; possible D gene TRBD1, 5 bases. The length of the CDR3 is 12 residues. Trimming took off 4 bases at V and 4 bases at J, with 8 bases between the two ends. CDR1 and CDR2 from the germline V gene are SGHRS and YFSETQ. CDR3 loop: CASSQGPYGYTF. The CDR3 bases are TGCGCCAGCAGCCAGGGACCCTATGGCTACACCTTC. Using reference TRBV5-1 and TRBJ1-2 for the parts outside the CDR3, the full variable domain is KAGVTQTPRYLIKTRGQQVTLSCSPISGHRSVSWYQQTPGQGLQFLFEYFSETQRNKGNFPGRFSGRQFSNSRSEMNVSTLELGDSALYLCASSQGPYGYTFGSGTRLTVV.

This chain uses TRBV2 with TRBJ2-2; D gene ambiguous. Germline V gives CDR1 SNHLY, CDR2 FYNNEI. Trimming removed 1 base at V and 3 bases at J, with 0 bases between. This CDR3 region has 12 residues. CDR3 in amino acids: CASSEDTGELFF. The CDR3 DNA follows: TGTGCCAGCAGTGAAGACACCGGGGAGCTGTTTTTT.

Concerning this clone itself: Compared with germline, one end of the junction differs, possibly owing to a read error. The chain links TRBV5-4 to TRBJ2-7; 11 bases fit TRBD2. Germline loops: CDR1 SGHNT, CDR2 YYREEE (reference sequence). CDR3 size: 17 residues. CDR3 region: CASSQRTHSGRVYEQYF. The CDR3 bases are TGCGCCAGCAGCCAACGAACTCATAGCGGGAGGGTCTACGAGCAGTACTTC.

This chain uses TRBV18 with TRBJ1-1; TRBD1 matches 8 bases. The CDR3 consists of 14 residues. V shed 5 bases and J 5 bases; nucleotides not matched to a gene: 7. Germline CDR1 and CDR2: KGHSH and LQKENI. The CDR3 nucleotides are TGTGCCAGCTCATCTGGACAGGGAGGAACTGAAGCTTTCTTT. Protein product: CASSSGQGGTEAFF.

CDR3 amino acids: CASSLRRETQYF. CDR3 DNA sequence: TGTGCCAGCAGCTTACGGAGAGAGACCCAGTACTTC. V is TRBV11-2 and J is TRBJ2-5; D gene ambiguous. Germline V CDR1 and CDR2: SGHAT, FQNNGV. Trimming took 2 bases from V and 4 from J, leaving 5 bases between them. CDR3 length: 12 residues.

This clone was observed a few times. The chain combines TRBV19 with TRBJ2-7; 10 positions match TRBD1. The CDR3 spans 15 residues. The V gene's germline CDR1 is LNHDA and CDR2 SQIVND (reference sequence). The trim removed 5 bases at V and 3 bases at J, leaving 7 bases unmatched. The CDR3: CASSPRTGGSYEQYF. DNA for the CDR3: TGTGCCAGTAGTCCCAGGACAGGGGGGAGCTACGAGCAGTACTTC.

The chain links TRBV7-2 to TRBJ1-6; D is unresolved. Per the germline V gene, CDR1 is SGHTA and CDR2 is FQGNSA. V was trimmed by 6 bases and J by 7 bases, leaving 16 bases between them. This CDR3 spans 15 amino acids. The CDR3 is CASSTRLGINSPLHF. In nucleotides, the CDR3 is TGTGCCAGCAGTACCCGGCTAGGCATCAATTCACCCCTCCACTTT.

V gene TRBV6-6 combines with J gene TRBJ2-5; tentatively, D is TRBD2 (5 bases). Germline V gene lookup returns CDR1 MNHNY and CDR2 SVGAGI (reference sequence). Trimming shortened V by 5 bases and J by 8 bases, and 9 bases separated the two germline ends. CDR3 size: 11 residues. CDR3 sequence reads: CASSRGGTQYF. The CDR3 nucleotides are TGTGCCAGCAGTCGCGGAGGCACCCAGTACTTC.

This clone has only a few counts. CDR3 nucleotides: TGTGCCAGTAGTATCAAATATCGGACAGGGCAACATGGGGGGACCGGGGAGCTGTTTTTT. As protein: CASSIKYRTGQHGGTGELFF. The rearrangement links TRBV19 to TRBJ2-2; 8 bases fit TRBD1. V shed 3 bases and J 5 bases; nucleotides not matched to a gene: 20. The V gene's germline CDR1 is LNHDA and CDR2 SQIVND (reference sequence). The CDR3 is 20 residues long.

This clone has a handful of counts. V usage is TRBV4-1 and J usage is TRBJ2-5; D is uncertain. The CDR3 is made up of 13 amino acids. CDR1 and CDR2 from the germline V gene are MGHRA and YSYEKL. Trimming took off 0 bases at V and 13 bases at J, with 15 bases between the two ends. The CDR3 sequence is CASSQDPGPTRYF. The DNA of the CDR3 is TGCGCCAGCAGCCAAGATCCAGGCCCCACCAGGTACTTC.

The chain carries TRBV5-4 and TRBJ2-3, with no clear D. Trimming removed 6 bases from V and 6 bases from J, with 14 bases in between. CDR1 SGHNT and CDR2 YYREEE come from the germline V gene (reference sequence). The CDR3 contains 13 residues. The CDR3 is CASTTQNGDTQYF. The CDR3 DNA follows: TGTGCCAGCACCACTCAAAACGGGGATACGCAGTATTTT.